This entry describes one T cell receptor (beta chain). The V gene's germline CDR1 is LNHDA and CDR2 SQIVND (reference sequence). The junction had 21 bases not matched to a gene; V was cut back by 6 bases and J by 2 bases. The CDR3 contains 19 residues. The source of the sample is a study of cytomegalovirus exposure and HLA in healthy donors. Vbeta (60) and Jbeta (13) primers were used in the PCR. This table comes from immunoSEQ multiplex PCR, and its TCRdb copy is limited to in-frame clones, with some not included. The table records some 130,000 clones, around 77% of them present only once. The rearrangement uses TRBV19 and TRBJ2-5, with 7 bases identical to TRBD2. The specimen was PBMCs. The clonotype was recovered from a man aged 25 to 45 in good health. In DNA, the CDR3 is TGTGCCAGTAGCCCCCGGCGGGACTATGGGATTCTTGGGCAAGAGACCCAGTACTTC. It yields the protein CASSPRRDYGILGQETQYF.